These T cell receptor beta chains were read from a single sample in a study of T cells in Graves' hyperthyroidism and ophthalmopathy. TCRdb reprocessed the multiplex PCR reads with MiXCR, giving one entry per CDR3 protein. The sample contains fewer than 350,000 distinct CDR3 sequences, about 13% of which appear only once. The source material was blood. Every receptor here comes from a woman aged 40 to 49 with Graves' hyperthyroidism. The CDR3 runs from the conserved cysteine through the conserved F or W. The D gene is left open where the match is weak. Clone sizes are given selectively: once, few, many, or a class where the clone is expanded.

TRBV28,NA,many,TRBJ1-4,CATTTNEKLFF,TGTGCCACCACAACTAATGAAAAACTGTTTTTT
TRBV20-1,TRBD2,NA,TRBJ2-1,CSGGASGLYNEQFF,TGCAGTGGCGGTGCTAGCGGTCTCTACAATGAGCAGTTCTTC
TRBV20-1,NA,few,TRBJ2-1,CSARSDRLPGDEQFF,TGCAGTGCTAGAAGTGACAGGCTCCCCGGGGATGAGCAGTTCTTC
TRBV12-3/TRBV12-4,NA,many,TRBJ2-7,CASGNRAEQYF,TGTGCCAGCGGGAACAGGGCCGAGCAGTACTTC
TRBV12-3/TRBV12-4,NA,NA,TRBJ2-7,CASKWRRGTYEQYF,TGTGCCAGCAAATGGCGGCGGGGAACCTACGAGCAGTACTTC
TRBV2,NA,many,TRBJ1-5,CASSEAGETQPQHF,TGTGCCAGCAGTGAAGCGGGGGAGACCCAGCCCCAGCATTTT
TRBV27,NA,many,TRBJ1-1,CASSLYQGLNTEAFF,TGTGCCAGCAGTTTATATCAGGGGTTGAACACTGAAGCTTTCTTT
TRBV28,NA,few,TRBJ1-6,CASSFSDGGYSPLHF,TGTGCCAGCAGTTTCTCCGACGGGGGTTATTCACCCCTCCACTTT
TRBV27,TRBD1,many,TRBJ2-5,CASSFTWDSQETQYF,TGTGCCAGCAGTTTCACATGGGACAGCCAAGAGACCCAGTACTTC
TRBV7-2,NA,few,TRBJ2-7,CASATMTGVEQYF,TGTGCCAGCGCCACTATGACTGGGGTGGAGCAGTACTTC
TRBV4-1,TRBD1,many,TRBJ1-2,CASSQGTGSYGYTF,TGCGCCAGCAGCCAAGGGACAGGGAGCTATGGCTACACCTTC
TRBV5-8,NA,NA,TRBJ2-2,CASSLPPGRQGNTGELFF,TGTGCCAGCAGCTTGCCTCCGGGTCGCCAAGGGAACACCGGGGAGCTGTTTTTT
TRBV6-1,TRBD1,few,TRBJ2-2,CASNRGRKNTGELFF,TGTGCCAGCAACAGGGGGAGAAAGAACACCGGGGAGCTGTTTTTT